The rows below give T cell receptor beta chains drawn from one sample of a study of blood T cell repertoires in COVID-19. Assay used: immunoSEQ multiplex PCR; TCRdb lists only in-frame clones, some missing. Of hundreds of thousands of clones listed, under 95% are singletons. Sequencing input: peripheral blood. The origin of the receptors is a woman younger than 30 who had recovered from COVID-19. Each CDR3 is given with its conserved first and last residue. D genes are given only for firm matches. The listing skips clone size in some rows; elsewhere it reads once, few, many or a size class.

>-|TRBV19|TRBJ1-5|-
TGTGCCAGTAGTACGGCGGACAGACTCAATCAGCCCCAGCATTTT
CASSTADRLNQPQHF
>-|TRBV24-1|TRBJ2-1|TRBD2
TGTGCCACCCGGACTAGCGGGGGAAACAATGAGCAGTTCTTC
CATRTSGGNNEQFF
>-|TRBV30|TRBJ1-2|TRBD1
TGTGCCTGGAGCTTAAACTTAGCCGGGACAGCTCGGTTAGCTAACTATGGCTACACCTTC
CAWSLNLAGTARLANYGYTF
>-|TRBV5-6|TRBJ2-3|-
TGTGCCAGCAGCTACGGGAGCTCCCCAGATACGCAGTATTTT
CASSYGSSPDTQYF
>-|TRBV5-4|TRBJ2-1|TRBD2
TGTGCCAGCAGCTCCCCGGGGAGGGGAAATGAGCAGTTCTTC
CASSSPGRGNEQFF
>-|TRBV7-9|TRBJ1-1|-
TGTGCCAGCAGCTTAGTCCGGGACACTGAAGCTTTCTTT
CASSLVRDTEAFF
>-|TRBV18|TRBJ2-3|-
TGTGCCAGCTCACCTGCGTTTCCGGGTGCAGATACGCAGTATTTT
CASSPAFPGADTQYF
>-|TRBV6-5|TRBJ2-5|-
TGTGCCAGCAGAAGACTAAGCCAAGAGACCCAGTACTTC
CASRRLSQETQYF
>-|TRBV13|TRBJ2-5|-
TGTGCCAGCAGCCCCGCCGCGGGGCTCGAGACCCAGTACTTC
CASSPAAGLETQYF
>-|TRBV7-6|TRBJ2-1|-
TGTGCCAGCAGCCCCCCCGTCGGCGGGACTTTTCCCCACAATGAGCAGTTCTTC
CASSPPVGGTFPHNEQFF
>once|TRBV4-3|TRBJ2-2|-
TGCGCCAGCAGCCAAGATCTGGGACTGACGGCCGGGGAGCTGTTTTTT
CASSQDLGLTAGELFF
>-|TRBV14|TRBJ1-1|-
TGTGCCAGCAGCATGGACAGAAACACTGAAGCTTTCTTT
CASSMDRNTEAFF
>-|TRBV5-5|TRBJ2-1|TRBD2
TGTGCCAGCAGCTTGGGGACTAGCGTTTACAATGAGCAGTTCTTC
CASSLGTSVYNEQFF
>once|TRBV25-1|TRBJ2-1|-
TGTGCCAGCAGTGAATTGGGGGCTTCCTACAATGAGCAGTTCTTC
CASSELGASYNEQFF
>-|TRBV30|TRBJ2-2|TRBD2
TGTGCCCGGGGACTAGCGGGATCCGGGGAGCTGTTTTTT
CARGLAGSGELFF
>-|TRBV19|TRBJ2-3|-
TGTGCCAGTAGTATGGCGGCATCTAGCACAGATACGCAGTATTTT
CASSMAASSTDTQYF
>-|TRBV27|TRBJ1-5|TRBD1
TGTGCCAGCAGTCAATCGTTCCGGGACAGGGGGCGCGAACAGCCCCAGCATTTT
CASSQSFRDRGREQPQHF
>-|TRBV11-2|TRBJ1-1|-
TGTGCCAGCAGCTTAGGACCCCATGACTTGATGAACACTGAAGCTTTCTTT
CASSLGPHDLMNTEAFF
>-|TRBV2|TRBJ1-2|-
TGTGCCAGCAGCGAACGGGGTGAAAGTGGCTACACCTTC
CASSERGESGYTF
>once|TRBV11-2|TRBJ1-2|TRBD1
TGTGCCAGCAGCAAGGACAGGGAGTTTTTGTATGGCTACACCTTC
CASSKDREFLYGYTF
>-|TRBV13|TRBJ2-1|TRBD2
TGTGCCAGCAGCTTACTAGCGGGAGGGTATGAGCAGTTCTTC
CASSLLAGGYEQFF
>once|TRBV6-5|TRBJ1-2|TRBD1
TGTGCCAGCAGTTTGGAATCGTCGGGACAGGGCTATGGCTACACCTTC
CASSLESSGQGYGYTF
>-|TRBV7-9|TRBJ1-5|TRBD1
TGTGCCAGCAGCTCCGGACAGGGACCACGAAATCAGCCCCAGCATTTT
CASSSGQGPRNQPQHF
>-|TRBV18|TRBJ2-1|TRBD1
TGTGCCAGCTCAGAGATCAGGGGGCGGAATGAGCAGTTCTTC
CASSEIRGRNEQFF
>-|TRBV9|TRBJ2-1|-
TGTGCCAGCAGCGTAGGGCTAGATGAGCAGTTCTTC
CASSVGLDEQFF
>-|TRBV27|TRBJ2-2|TRBD2
TGTGCCAGCAGTTTGGTGTTAGCGGGAGTCGCCGGGGAGCTGTTTTTT
CASSLVLAGVAGELFF
>-|TRBV18|TRBJ1-2|-
TGTGCCAGCTCACAGGGGAAGGAATATGGCTACACCTTC
CASSQGKEYGYTF
>-|TRBV7-9|TRBJ1-1|-
TGTGCCAGCAGCTTACAAGGACAGTCGAACACTGAAGCTTTCTTT
CASSLQGQSNTEAFF
>-|TRBV7-2|TRBJ1-5|-
TGTGCCAGCAGCGGTAAAAGCGGCAATCAGCCCCAGCATTTT
CASSGKSGNQPQHF
>once|TRBV30|TRBJ1-5|TRBD1
TGTGCCTGGAGCCAGGGGGTAGGTAGCAATCAGCCCCAGCATTTT
CAWSQGVGSNQPQHF
>-|TRBV10-3|TRBJ2-1|TRBD1
TGTGCCATCAGTGAGTCGGGACAGGGGTCAAATGAGCAGTTCTTC
CAISESGQGSNEQFF
>-|TRBV5-1|TRBJ1-1|-
TGCGCCAGCAGCTTGGAGTGGGGCAGGAGGGACACTGAAGCTTTCTTT
CASSLEWGRRDTEAFF
>-|TRBV9|TRBJ1-5|TRBD1
TGTGCCAGCAGCGCCACCCCCGGGACAGAGGGCCAGCCCCAGCATTTT
CASSATPGTEGQPQHF
>-|TRBV2|TRBJ1-2|-
TGTGCCAGCAGTGAAGTCTCAGGGGCTAACTATGGCTACACCTTC
CASSEVSGANYGYTF
>few|TRBV7-2|TRBJ1-1|-
TGTGCCAGCAGCTTTAACACAGGGAGTGAAGCTTTCTTT
CASSFNTGSEAFF
>once|TRBV5-4|TRBJ2-1|TRBD2
TGTGCCAGCAGTCGGGGTGGCGGGAGCTCCTACAATGAGCAGTTCTTC
CASSRGGGSSYNEQFF
>-|TRBV4-3|TRBJ1-5|-
TGCGCCAGCAGCCAAGATTATCCAGGGATCAATCAGCCCCAGCATTTT
CASSQDYPGINQPQHF
>-|TRBV5-6|TRBJ1-3|-
TGTGCCAGCAGCTTGAGACCAGGGGCCGAGGGAGGAAACACCATATATTTT
CASSLRPGAEGGNTIYF
>-|TRBV9|TRBJ1-6|TRBD1
TGTGCCAGCCAGCGGACAGGGGGAGCTCCCCTCCACTTT
CASQRTGGAPLHF
>-|TRBV24-1|TRBJ2-3|TRBD1
TGTGCCACCAGTGATCAAGGGGGCAGTAACACAGATACGCAGTATTTT
CATSDQGGSNTDTQYF
>-|TRBV7-2|TRBJ1-4|-
TGTGCCAGCAGCTTAGTACCAGGGTATGAAAAACTGTTTTTT
CASSLVPGYEKLFF